The 13 T cell receptor beta chains in this list originate from one sample, sequenced in a study of yellow fever vaccine responses in identical twins (dated by TCRdb to the late 2010s). Library preparation used RT-PCR. Sequencing was carried out with an Illumina HiSeq 2500. The public sequencing data were trimmed at Q25 with fastp and processed into clonotypes with MiXCR by TCRdb, which kept only in-frame beta chains. For every CDR3 protein sequence, its rows merge into one entry that carries the most common genes and DNA. This sample is represented by more than 15,000 distinct CDR3 sequences; 65% to 75% of them were singletons. Of the sample, approximately 2.2% is held by the ten largest clones. The sample here was T cells from blood (PBMCs), unsorted or a sorted subset (not recorded which), taken before or after yellow fever vaccination (not recorded which). These receptors all stem from a young woman who received the yellow fever vaccine. Donor details come from another sample of the same person, matched by shared clones.

This clonotype was counted between two and nine times. This chain joins TRBV5-4 and TRBJ2-3; 16 bases map to TRBD2. The CDR3 totals 18 residues. From germline, CDR1 is SGHNT and CDR2 YYREEE (reference sequence). With V trimmed by 4 bases and J by 0 bases, 5 bases remained unmatched. In nucleotides, the CDR3 is TGTGCCAGCAGCCGGGGACTAGCGGGGGGGCAAAGCACAGATACGCAGTATTTT. Translated, it gives CASSRGLAGGQSTDTQYF.

The CDR3 spells CASSLGRGLPWDEQFF. Written as DNA, the CDR3 is TGTGCCAGCAGCTTGGGGAGGGGGTTACCTTGGGATGAGCAGTTCTTC. The rearrangement joins TRBV5-4 to TRBJ2-1, with D perhaps matching TRBD1 or TRBD2 (6 bases each). Germline CDR1 reads SGHNT; CDR2 reads YYREEE (reference sequence). The CDR3 sequence is 16 residues long. Trimming took 0 bases from V and 8 from J, leaving 18 bases between them. The full variable domain, in which reference TRBV5-4 and TRBJ2-1 provide the parts outside the CDR3, is ETGVTQSPTHLIKTRGQQVTLRCSSQSGHNTVSWYQQALGQGPQFIFQYYREEENGRGNFPPRFSGLQFPNYSSELNVNALELDDSALYLCASSLGRGLPWDEQFFGPGTRLTVL.

This chain links TRBV6-2 or TRBV6-3 with TRBJ2-3, with 7 nucleotides matching TRBD1. Unmatched junction bases numbered 6, after V lost 2 bases and J lost 1 base. The CDR3 totals 16 residues. Germline V CDR1 and CDR2: MNHEY, SVGEGT. CDR3 nucleotide sequence: TGTGCCAGCAGTTACACACAGGGACAGCGCACAGATACGCAGTATTTT. Protein product: CASSYTQGQRTDTQYF.

The chain uses TRBV29-1 and TRBJ1-5; D is perhaps TRBD1 (5 bases). Germline V lookup: CDR1 SQVTM, CDR2 ANQGSEA. This CDR3 has 14 amino acids. V gave up 4 bases and J gave up 2 bases, with 12 bases separating them. CDR3 nucleotide sequence: TGCAGCGTTGTACTAGGGGACGGCAATCAGCCCCAGCATTTT. It yields the protein CSVVLGDGNQPQHF. Supplemented by reference TRBV29-1 and TRBJ1-5, the full variable domain reads SAVISQKPSRDICQRGTSLTIQCQVDSQVTMMFWYRQQPGQSLTLIATANQGSEATYESGFVIDKFPISRPNLTFSTLTVSNMSPEDSSIYLCSVVLGDGNQPQHFGDGTRLSIL.

The count of this clonotype is one. The gene calls are TRBV10-1 and TRBJ1-6, with D unclear. The CDR3 is 13 residues long. V shed 3 bases and J shed 10 bases, with 10 bases lying between them. In germline, CDR1 is WNHNN, CDR2 SYGVQD (reference sequence). CDR3 region: CASSDHNRSPLHF. The CDR3 nucleotides are TGCGCCAGCAGTGACCACAATAGATCACCCCTCCACTTT.

The rearrangement links TRBV28 to TRBJ2-5; 11 bases are shared with TRBD2. Germline values: CDR1 MDHEN, CDR2 SYDVKM. With 2 bases clipped from V and 9 bases from J, the junction kept 8 bases outside the gene matches. The length of the CDR3 is 15 residues. Written as DNA, the CDR3 is TGTGCCAGCAGTTTACCCCTTAGCGGGAGGGCCGCCCAGTACTTC. Translated: CASSLPLSGRAAQYF.

The chain employs TRBV5-1 and TRBJ2-7; D uncertain. Trimming removed 1 base from V and 6 bases from J, with 11 bases in between. CDR1 and CDR2 (germline): SGHRS, YFSETQ. This CDR3 contains 13 residues. Here the CDR3 DNA reads TGCGCCAGCAGCTTGTACAGAGGTTCCGAGCAGTACGTC. Protein product: CASSLYRGSEQYV.

The chain has TRBV7-6 and TRBJ1-1, with TRBD1 matching 7 bases. The length of the CDR3 is 14 residues. V dropped 5 bases and J dropped 0; count of bases not matched to a gene: 3. Germline assignment: CDR1 SGHVS and CDR2 FNYEAQ. This chain's CDR3 is CASSTDRVNTEAFF. In DNA, the CDR3 is TGTGCCAGCAGCACCGACAGGGTGAACACTGAAGCTTTCTTT.

This rearrangement joins TRBV11-1 to TRBJ2-3, with D unresolved. CDR3 length: 15 residues. Looked up from germline, CDR1 is SGHAT and CDR2 is FQDESV (reference sequence). Between the trimmed V and J ends, which lost 6 bases and 0 bases, there was a span of 13 bases. As DNA, the CDR3 is TGTGCCAGCAGTTATAGGGCGGACAGCACAGATACGCAGTATTTT. It codes for CASSYRADSTDTQYF. Combining the CDR3 with reference TRBV11-1 and TRBJ2-3 gives the whole variable domain EAEVAQSPRYKITEKSQAVAFWCDPISGHATLYWYRQILGQGPELLVQFQDESVVDDSQLPKDRFSAERLKGVDSTLKIQPAELGDSAMYLCASSYRADSTDTQYFGPGTRLTVL.

This rearrangement joins TRBV7-6 to TRBJ2-1, with a weak D call TRBD2 (5 bases). V was pared by 5 bases and J by 0 bases, with 8 bases between. This CDR3 is built from 14 residues. The germline V gene has CDR1 SGHVS and CDR2 FNYEAQ. In DNA form, the CDR3 reads TGTGCCAGCAGCCCACGGGACTCCTACAATGAGCAGTTCTTC. This sequence encodes CASSPRDSYNEQFF.

The chain uses TRBV3-1 and TRBJ2-7, with a possible D match to TRBD2 (6 bases). V was pared by 4 bases and J by 0 bases, with 16 bases between. CDR1 LGHDT and CDR2 YNNKEL come from the germline V gene (reference sequence). The length of the CDR3 is 16 residues. CDR3 sequence reads: CASSPFPLAFSYEQYF. The CDR3 DNA reads as TGTGCCAGCAGCCCTTTCCCACTAGCCTTCTCCTACGAGCAGTACTTC.

The table lists this clonotype with a few counts. This rearrangement joins TRBV12-3 or TRBV12-4 to TRBJ2-2; TRBD1 matches 10 bases. V lost 5 bases to trimming and J lost 4 bases; unmatched junction nucleotides: 1. The CDR3 has 14 residues. The DNA of the CDR3 is TGTGCCAGCAGTCGACAGGGGGCCACCGGGGAGCTGTTTTTT. Encoded protein: CASSRQGATGELFF.

This chain links TRBV18 with TRBJ1-4; no clear D. Germline V gene lookup returns CDR1 KGHSH and CDR2 LQKENI. This CDR3 is built from 12 residues. Trimming cost V 2 bases and J 8 bases, with 6 bases left between them. CDR3 sequence (DNA): TGTGCCAGCTCACCAGTCGGGGAAAAACTGTTTTTT. Encoded protein: CASSPVGEKLFF.